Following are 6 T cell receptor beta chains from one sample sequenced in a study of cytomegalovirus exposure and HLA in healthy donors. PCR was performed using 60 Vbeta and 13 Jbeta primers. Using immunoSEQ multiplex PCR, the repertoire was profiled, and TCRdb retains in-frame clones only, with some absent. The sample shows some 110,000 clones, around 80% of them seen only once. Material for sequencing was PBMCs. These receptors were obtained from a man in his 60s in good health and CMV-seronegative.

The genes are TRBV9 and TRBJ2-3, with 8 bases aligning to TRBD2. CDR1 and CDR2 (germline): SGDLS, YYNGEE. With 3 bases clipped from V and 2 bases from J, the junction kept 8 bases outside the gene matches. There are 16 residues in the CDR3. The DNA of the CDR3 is TGTGCCAGCAGCGCAACGGGGGGGCAGGCCACAGATACGCAGTATTTT. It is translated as CASSATGGQATDTQYF.

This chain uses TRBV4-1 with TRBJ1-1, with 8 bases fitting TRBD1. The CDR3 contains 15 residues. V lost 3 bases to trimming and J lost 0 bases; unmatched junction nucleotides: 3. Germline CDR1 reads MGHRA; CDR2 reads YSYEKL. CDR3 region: CASSHLQGVNTEAFF. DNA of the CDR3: TGCGCCAGCAGCCATTTACAGGGGGTGAACACTGAAGCTTTCTTT.

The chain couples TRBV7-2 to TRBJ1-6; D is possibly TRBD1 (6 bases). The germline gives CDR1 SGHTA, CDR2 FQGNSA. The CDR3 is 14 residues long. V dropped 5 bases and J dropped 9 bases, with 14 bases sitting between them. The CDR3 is CASSVGGGGSPLHF. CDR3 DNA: TGTGCCAGCAGCGTAGGGGGAGGCGGTTCACCCCTCCACTTT.

The CDR3 bases are TGTGCCAGCAGCTCCGACAGGGATTCACCCCTCCACTTT. Amino acid sequence: CASSSDRDSPLHF. The chain links TRBV7-2 to TRBJ1-6, with TRBD1 matching over 7 bases. V gave up 4 bases and J gave up 8 bases; unmatched junction bases: 2. Germline V CDR1 and CDR2: SGHTA, FQGNSA. The length of the CDR3 is 13 residues. Based on the CDR3 plus reference TRBV7-2 and TRBJ1-6, the full variable domain is GAGVSQSPSNKVTEKGKDVELRCDPISGHTALYWYRQSLGQGLEFLIYFQGNSAPDKSGLPSDRFSAERTGGSVSTLTIQRTQQEDSAVYLCASSSDRDSPLHFGNGTRLTVT.

CDR3 amino acids: CASSKEKNRTEQYV. The CDR3 coding sequence is TGTGCCAGCAGCAAAGAAAAGAACAGGACCGAGCAGTACGTC. J is TRBJ2-7 and V is TRBV21-1; TRBD1 is the table's D call, not checked against the DNA. TRBV21-1 is recorded as a pseudogene. The CDR3 is made up of 14 amino acids.

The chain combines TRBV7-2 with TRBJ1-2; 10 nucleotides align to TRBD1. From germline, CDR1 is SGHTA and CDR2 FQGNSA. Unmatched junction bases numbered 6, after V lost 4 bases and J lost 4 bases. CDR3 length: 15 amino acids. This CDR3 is CASSSRDRGFYGYTF. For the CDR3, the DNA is TGTGCCAGCAGCTCCCGGGACAGGGGATTCTATGGCTACACCTTC.